The 24 T cell receptor beta chains in this list originate from one sample, sequenced in a study of blood T cell repertoires in COVID-19. Sequencing was performed with immunoSEQ multiplex PCR; in TCRdb, only in-frame clones are kept and a portion is missing. Here the sample spans around 300,000 clones, roughly 85% being singletons. The sample consisted of peripheral blood. All receptors come from a human donor in a cohort sampled during active COVID-19.

CDR3 bases: TGTGCCAGTAGTGCCACAGAGAACACTGAAGCTTTCTTT. It codes for CASSATENTEAFF. This chain uses TRBV19 with TRBJ1-1; D gene uncertain. The V end lost 5 bases, the J end lost 1 base, and 8 bases lay between the germline ends. The V gene's germline CDR1 is LNHDA and CDR2 SQIVND (reference sequence). This CDR3 spans 13 amino acids.

This sequence joins TRBV10-1 and TRBJ2-1; the D gene is possibly TRBD1 (5 bases). Trimming removed 4 bases from V and 7 bases from J, with 11 bases in between. The CDR3 totals 13 residues. Germline loops: CDR1 WNHNN, CDR2 SYGVQD (reference sequence). CDR3 protein: CASSVVGANEQFF. CDR3 DNA: TGCGCCAGCAGTGTAGTAGGGGCTAATGAGCAGTTCTTC.

The chain links TRBV7-8 to TRBJ2-5; 8 bases fit TRBD1. CDR1 is SGHVS and CDR2 is FQNEAQ in the germline V gene. The trim removed 4 bases at V and 5 bases at J, leaving 12 bases unmatched. The CDR3 sequence is 16 residues long. The CDR3 protein is CASSSFQTGEIETQYF. CDR3 coding DNA: TGTGCCAGCAGCTCTTTCCAGACAGGGGAGATTGAGACCCAGTACTTC.

V usage is TRBV4-1 and J usage is TRBJ1-5, with D possibly being TRBD1 (5 bases). V was clipped by 0 bases and J by 1 base, with 10 bases between them. The CDR3 has 16 residues. CDR1 and CDR2 from the germline V gene are MGHRA and YSYEKL. CDR3 residues: CASSQETAISNQPQHF. The CDR3 DNA sequence: TGCGCCAGCAGCCAAGAGACAGCAATCAGCAATCAGCCCCAGCATTTT.

There are a few counts of this clone. The chain links TRBV5-1 to TRBJ2-7; 9 bases fit TRBD1. J lost 4 bases, V lost 4 bases, and 6 bases had no gene match. The CDR3 totals 14 residues. Germline V gene lookup returns CDR1 SGHRS and CDR2 YFSETQ. Here the CDR3 DNA reads TGCGCCAGCAGCCGGGACAGGGACTATTACGAGCAGTACTTC. Protein: CASSRDRDYYEQYF.

The J gene is TRBJ1-1, the V gene TRBV2; possibly TRBD1 for D (5 bases). Trimming stripped 6 bases from V and 6 bases from J, with 23 bases between. Germline CDR1 and CDR2: SNHLY and FYNNEI. The CDR3 contains 16 residues. The CDR3: CASRPGTPYGASEAFF. The CDR3 DNA is TGTGCCAGCAGACCCGGGACTCCCTATGGGGCTTCTGAAGCTTTCTTT.

The J gene is TRBJ1-1, the V gene TRBV12-5; unclear D gene. This CDR3 spans 14 amino acids. The germline CDR1 and CDR2 sequences are LGHNT and FRNRAP. Trimming left V 6 bases short and J 8 bases short, with 19 bases between. The CDR3 DNA reads TGTGCTAGTGGCTCCTCCACCAGATTCGTGGAAGCTTTCTTT. This translates into CASGSSTRFVEAFF.

Regarding this clone: Here the CDR3 omits its conserved ending phenylalanine or tryptophan, so a read error is the likely source. The DNA is left out, because the CDR3 cannot be placed on it with certainty; the CDR3 is given as TCRdb lists it. V is TRBV7-2 and J is TRBJ2-7; the table names TRBD1, a call not compared with the DNA. Germline values: CDR1 SGHTA, CDR2 FQGNSA. The CDR3 contains 13 residues when both ends are counted. CDR3: CASSLAPGQGTVG.

The CDR3 sequence: CATSRDVQSDYGYTF. CDR3 sequence (DNA): TGTGCCACCAGCAGAGATGTCCAATCGGACTATGGCTACACCTTC. V usage is TRBV15 and J usage is TRBJ1-2, with D unclear. The CDR3 loop spans 15 amino acids. V was clipped by 0 bases and J by 3 bases, with 11 bases between them. CDR1 is LNHNV and CDR2 is YYDKDF in the germline V gene (reference sequence).

The V call is TRBV5-4, the J call TRBJ1-1; D perhaps matches TRBD1 (5 bases). The CDR3 covers 16 residues. Germline V gene lookup returns CDR1 SGHNT and CDR2 YYREEE (reference sequence). Deletions cut 4 bases from V and 0 bases from J, with 16 bases between. The CDR3 loop is CASSHPDTDLNTEAFF. The CDR3 DNA sequence: TGTGCCAGCAGCCACCCGGACACCGACCTGAACACTGAAGCTTTCTTT.

V gene TRBV20-1 combines with J gene TRBJ2-7; no reliable D call. Germline CDR1 is DFQATT and CDR2 is SNEGSKA (reference sequence). The CDR3 covers 11 residues. V was pared by 8 bases and J by 7 bases, with 15 bases between. The DNA of the CDR3 is TGCAGTTACGGCTTACTGGAGGAGCAGTACTTC. Translating it yields CSYGLLEEQYF.

V usage is TRBV5-1 and J usage is TRBJ2-4; TRBD1 aligns across 10 bases. CDR1 is SGHRS and CDR2 is YFSETQ in the germline V gene. V trimming: 0 bases; J trimming: 6 bases; junction bases outside the gene matches: 0. The CDR3 is 14 amino acids. This chain's CDR3 is CASSLGDRGNIQYF. CDR3 sequence (DNA): TGCGCCAGCAGCTTGGGGGACAGGGGAAACATTCAGTACTTC.

This clone was counted at least ten times. Other DNA sequences in this sample translate to the same CDR3. The chain combines TRBV30 with TRBJ2-7; 10 nucleotides match TRBD1. With V trimmed by 0 bases and J by 5 bases, 1 base remained unmatched. CDR1 and CDR2 (germline): GTSNPN, SVGIG (reference sequence). The CDR3 has 13 amino acids. CDR3 sequence: CAWSVGTGDEQYF. For the CDR3, the DNA is TGTGCCTGGAGTGTAGGGACAGGGGACGAGCAGTACTTC.

The chain employs TRBV7-9 and TRBJ1-1; TRBD1 is a possible D gene (5 bases). V was shortened by 6 bases and J by 0 bases, with 11 bases between the two germline ends. This CDR3 region has 14 residues. The V gene's germline CDR1 is SEHNR and CDR2 FQNEAQ (reference sequence). The CDR3 protein is CASRKTAVNTEAFF. The DNA for the CDR3 is TGTGCCAGCAGGAAGACAGCCGTGAACACTGAAGCTTTCTTT.

The chain carries TRBV29-1 and TRBJ1-1; D uncertain. The CDR3 contains 12 residues. The V end lost 5 bases, the J end lost 0 bases, and 7 bases lay between the germline ends. The germline CDR1 and CDR2 sequences are SQVTM and ANQGSEA. This chain's CDR3 is CSVTGVNTEAFF. CDR3 coding DNA: TGCAGCGTTACCGGGGTGAACACTGAAGCTTTCTTT.

The genes are TRBV7-2 and TRBJ2-3, with a possible D match to TRBD2 (6 bases). This CDR3 contains 17 residues. CDR1 is SGHTA and CDR2 is FQGNSA in the germline V gene. V was trimmed by 11 bases and J by 0 bases, leaving 24 bases between them. Written as DNA, the CDR3 is TGTGCCCGATCGAAAATCCGGGGGACCCTTAGCACAGATACGCAGTATTTT. It yields the protein CARSKIRGTLSTDTQYF.

The chain couples TRBV6-5 to TRBJ1-1; D is perhaps TRBD1 (5 bases). V was clipped by 2 bases and J by 2 bases, with 12 bases between them. This CDR3 has 15 amino acids. Germline V lookup: CDR1 MNHEY, CDR2 SVGAGI. Here the CDR3 reads CASSYRGVGNTEAFF. CDR3 coding DNA: TGTGCCAGCAGTTACAGGGGCGTTGGAAACACTGAAGCTTTCTTT.

The CDR3 bases are TGTGCCACCAGAGGGACAGGGTGGACCGGGGAGCTGTTTTTT. This codes for CATRGTGWTGELFF. V gene TRBV15 combines with J gene TRBJ2-2; 9 bases line up with TRBD1. Trimming took 6 bases from V and 5 from J; bases not matched to a gene: 4. Germline CDR1 reads LNHNV; CDR2 reads YYDKDF (reference sequence). This CDR3 has 14 residues.

This clone was seen a single time. This chain connects TRBV25-1 to TRBJ1-1, with D possibly TRBD1 on 5 matching bases. This CDR3 has 13 amino acids. V shed 3 bases and J shed 4 bases, with 9 bases lying between them. CDR1 is MGHDK, CDR2 SYGVNS, per germline. This chain's CDR3 is CASSEGEATEAFF. The CDR3 DNA reads as TGTGCCAGCAGTGAGGGGGAGGCCACTGAAGCTTTCTTT.

This chain connects TRBV19 to TRBJ2-7, with a possible D match to TRBD1 (5 bases). CDR3 size: 14 residues. The V gene lost 8 bases and the J gene lost 1 base, with 15 bases spanning the gap. Germline V CDR1 and CDR2: LNHDA, SQIVND (reference sequence). CDR3 DNA sequence: TGTGCCAGTGGGCAGGGATACCCTTCCTACGAGCAGTACTTC. Amino acids: CASGQGYPSYEQYF.

This clone was detected only once. V usage is TRBV7-8 and J usage is TRBJ2-3; 10 bases are a match to TRBD2. This CDR3 contains 15 residues. The trim removed 6 bases at V and 7 bases at J, leaving 10 bases unmatched. From germline, CDR1 is SGHVS and CDR2 FQNEAQ. The CDR3 DNA sequence: TGTGCCAGCAGTCCAACCCCTAGCGGGGGACATACGCAGTATTTT. Translated: CASSPTPSGGHTQYF.

The rearrangement uses TRBV30 and TRBJ2-2; D remains unclear. V was trimmed by 4 bases and J by 2 bases, leaving 11 bases between them. The CDR3 length is 14 residues. Germline V CDR1 and CDR2: GTSNPN, SVGIG (reference sequence). CDR3 sequence reads: CAWTSKSNTGELFF. CDR3 nucleotide sequence: TGTGCCTGGACCTCTAAGAGTAACACCGGGGAGCTGTTTTTT.

This chain joins TRBV5-1 and TRBJ2-7; D is uncertain. Germline loops: CDR1 SGHRS, CDR2 YFSETQ. The CDR3 extends over 13 amino acids. Between the trimmed V and J ends, which lost 1 base and 1 base, there was a span of 6 bases. The CDR3 region is CASSLQNSYEQYF. The DNA of the CDR3 is TGCGCCAGCAGCTTGCAGAATTCCTACGAGCAGTACTTC.

This clone has more than one count but fewer than ten. This chain uses TRBV19 with TRBJ1-5; tentatively, D is TRBD1 (6 bases). The germline gives CDR1 LNHDA, CDR2 SQIVND (reference sequence). V lost 5 bases and J 3 bases, leaving 11 bases between the germline ends. The CDR3 runs to 14 residues. The CDR3 loop is CASSQTGNNQPQHF. The CDR3 DNA reads as TGTGCCAGTAGTCAGACAGGTAACAATCAGCCCCAGCATTTT. Filled out from reference TRBV19 and TRBJ1-5, the complete variable domain reads DGGITQSPKYLFRKEGQNVTLSCEQNLNHDAMYWYRQDPGQGLRLIYYSQIVNDFQKGDIAEGYSVSREKKESFPLTVTSAQKNPTAFYLCASSQTGNNQPQHFGDGTRLSIL.